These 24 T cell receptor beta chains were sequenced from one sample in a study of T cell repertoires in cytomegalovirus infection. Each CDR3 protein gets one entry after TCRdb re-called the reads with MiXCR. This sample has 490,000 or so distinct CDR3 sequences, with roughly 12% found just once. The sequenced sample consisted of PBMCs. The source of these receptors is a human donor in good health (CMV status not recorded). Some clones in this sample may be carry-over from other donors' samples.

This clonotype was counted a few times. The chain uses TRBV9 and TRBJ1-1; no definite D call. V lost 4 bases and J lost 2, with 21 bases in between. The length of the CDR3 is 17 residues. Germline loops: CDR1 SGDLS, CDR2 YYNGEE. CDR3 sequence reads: CASSHLPGEGRNTEAFF. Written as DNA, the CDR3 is TGTGCCAGCAGCCACCTTCCCGGGGAAGGAAGAAACACTGAAGCTTTCTTT.

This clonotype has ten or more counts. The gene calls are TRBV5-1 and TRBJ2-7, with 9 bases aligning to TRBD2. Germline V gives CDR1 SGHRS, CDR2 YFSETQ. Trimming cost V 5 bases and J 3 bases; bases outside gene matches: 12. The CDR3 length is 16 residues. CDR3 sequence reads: CASRPSGTSTHYEQYF. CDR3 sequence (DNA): TGCGCCAGCAGACCCTCCGGGACTAGCACCCACTACGAGCAGTACTTC.

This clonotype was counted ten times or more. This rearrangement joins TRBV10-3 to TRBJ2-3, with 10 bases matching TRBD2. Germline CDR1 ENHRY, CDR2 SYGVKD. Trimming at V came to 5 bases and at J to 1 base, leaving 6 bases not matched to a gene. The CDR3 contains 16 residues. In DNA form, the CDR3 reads TGTGCCATCAGTAGCGGGGGGGGTTCTGGCACAGATACGCAGTATTTT. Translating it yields CAISSGGGSGTDTQYF.

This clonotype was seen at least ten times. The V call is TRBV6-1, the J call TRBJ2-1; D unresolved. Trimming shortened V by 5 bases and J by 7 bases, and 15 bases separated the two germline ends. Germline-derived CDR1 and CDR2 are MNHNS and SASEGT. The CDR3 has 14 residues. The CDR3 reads CASSNRQGWNEQFF. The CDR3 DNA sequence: TGTGCCAGCAGTAACCGCCAAGGGTGGAATGAGCAGTTCTTC.

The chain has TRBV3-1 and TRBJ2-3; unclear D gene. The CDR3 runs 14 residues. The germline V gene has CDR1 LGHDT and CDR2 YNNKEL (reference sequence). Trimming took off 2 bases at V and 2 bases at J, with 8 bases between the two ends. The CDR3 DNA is TGTGCCAGCAGCCAATCCACCCCCACAGATACGCAGTATTTT. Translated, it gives CASSQSTPTDTQYF.

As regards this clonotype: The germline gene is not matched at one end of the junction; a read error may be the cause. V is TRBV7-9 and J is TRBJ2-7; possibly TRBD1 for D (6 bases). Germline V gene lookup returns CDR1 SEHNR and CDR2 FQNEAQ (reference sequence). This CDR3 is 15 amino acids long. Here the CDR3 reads CACSLFGQPNEEQYF. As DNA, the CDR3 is TGTGCCTGCAGCTTATTCGGACAGCCCAATGAGGAGCAGTACTTC. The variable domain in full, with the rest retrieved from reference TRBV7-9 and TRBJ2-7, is DTGVSQNPRHKITKRGQNVTFRCDPISEHNRLYWYRQTLGQGPEFLTYFQNEAQLEKSRLLSDRFSAERPKGSFSTLEIQRTEQGDSAMYLCACSLFGQPNEEQYFGPGTRLTVT.

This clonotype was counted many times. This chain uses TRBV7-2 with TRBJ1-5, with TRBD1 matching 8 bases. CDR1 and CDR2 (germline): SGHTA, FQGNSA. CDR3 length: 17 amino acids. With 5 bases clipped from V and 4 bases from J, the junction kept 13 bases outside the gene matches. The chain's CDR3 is CASSPRGRDRMNQPQHF. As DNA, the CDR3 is TGTGCCAGCAGCCCCCGGGGCCGGGACAGGATGAATCAGCCCCAGCATTTT.

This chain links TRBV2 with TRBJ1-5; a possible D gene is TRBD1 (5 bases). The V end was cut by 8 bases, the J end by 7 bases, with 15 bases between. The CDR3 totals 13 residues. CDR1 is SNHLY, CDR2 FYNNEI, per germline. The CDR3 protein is CASVREWGQPQHF. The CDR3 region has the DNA TGTGCCAGCGTCCGGGAGTGGGGGCAGCCCCAGCATTTT.

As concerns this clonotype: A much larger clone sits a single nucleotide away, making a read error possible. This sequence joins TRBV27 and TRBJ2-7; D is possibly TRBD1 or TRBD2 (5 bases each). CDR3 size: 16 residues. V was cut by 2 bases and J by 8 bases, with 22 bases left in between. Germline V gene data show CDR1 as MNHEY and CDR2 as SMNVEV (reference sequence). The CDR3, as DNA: TGTGCCAGCAGTTTAACCTCCCTAGGTCGGGGCGACAAGCAGTACTTC. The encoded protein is CASSLTSLGRGDKQYF.

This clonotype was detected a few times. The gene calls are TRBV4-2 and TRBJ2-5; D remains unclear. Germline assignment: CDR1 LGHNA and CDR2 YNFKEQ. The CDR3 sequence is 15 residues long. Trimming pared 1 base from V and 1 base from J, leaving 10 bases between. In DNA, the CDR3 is TGTGCCAGCAGCCAAGCCCCCGTACCCCAAGAGACCCAGTACTTC. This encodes CASSQAPVPQETQYF.

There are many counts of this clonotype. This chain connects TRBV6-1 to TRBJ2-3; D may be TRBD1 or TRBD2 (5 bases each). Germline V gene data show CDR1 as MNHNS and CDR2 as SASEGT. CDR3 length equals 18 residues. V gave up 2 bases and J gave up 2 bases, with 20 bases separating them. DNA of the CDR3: TGTGCCAGCAGTGAACAGGGACCCAGGCCCGGGTCCACAGATACGCAGTATTTT. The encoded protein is CASSEQGPRPGSTDTQYF.

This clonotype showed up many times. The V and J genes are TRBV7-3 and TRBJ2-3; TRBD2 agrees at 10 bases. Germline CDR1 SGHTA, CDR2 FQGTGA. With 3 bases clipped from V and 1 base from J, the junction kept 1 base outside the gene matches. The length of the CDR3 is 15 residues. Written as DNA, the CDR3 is TGTGCCAGCAGCTTCGGACTAGCGGGCACAGATACGCAGTATTTT. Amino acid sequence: CASSFGLAGTDTQYF.

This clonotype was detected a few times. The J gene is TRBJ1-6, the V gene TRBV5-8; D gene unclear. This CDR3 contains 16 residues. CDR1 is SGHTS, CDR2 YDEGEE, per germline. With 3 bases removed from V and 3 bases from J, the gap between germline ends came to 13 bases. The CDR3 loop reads CASSSGRIDYNSPLHF. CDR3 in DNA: TGTGCCAGCAGCTCCGGACGTATCGACTATAATTCACCCCTCCACTTT.

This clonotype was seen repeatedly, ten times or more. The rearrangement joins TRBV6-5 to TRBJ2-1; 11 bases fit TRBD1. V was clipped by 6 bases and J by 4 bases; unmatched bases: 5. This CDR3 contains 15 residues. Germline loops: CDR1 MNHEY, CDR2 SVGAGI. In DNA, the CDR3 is TGTGCCAGCAGCCGGGGACAGGGGGGGTACAATGAGCAGTTCTTC. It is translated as CASSRGQGGYNEQFF.

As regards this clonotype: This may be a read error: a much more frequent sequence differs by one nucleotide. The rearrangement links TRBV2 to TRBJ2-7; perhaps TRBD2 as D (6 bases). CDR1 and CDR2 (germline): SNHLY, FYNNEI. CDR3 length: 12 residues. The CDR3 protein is CASRVAGYVQYF. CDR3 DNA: TGTGCCAGCAGGGTGGCGGGGTACGTGCAGTACTTC.

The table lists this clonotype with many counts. The CDR3 spells CASSRSRASTEAFF. The CDR3 coding sequence is TGTGCCAGCAGCAGATCCCGGGCCAGCACTGAAGCTTTCTTT. This chain joins TRBV7-6 and TRBJ1-1; no clear D. Looked up from germline, CDR1 is SGHVS and CDR2 is FNYEAQ. V was clipped by 5 bases and J by 4 bases, with 14 bases between them. CDR3 size: 14 residues.

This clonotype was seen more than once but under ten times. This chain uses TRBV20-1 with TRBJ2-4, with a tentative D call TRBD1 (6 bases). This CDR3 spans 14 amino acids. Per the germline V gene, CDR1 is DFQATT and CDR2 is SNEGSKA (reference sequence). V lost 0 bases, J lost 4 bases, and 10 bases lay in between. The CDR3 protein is CSARDIRGKNIQYF. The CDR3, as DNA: TGCAGTGCTAGAGATATAAGGGGGAAAAACATTCAGTACTTC.

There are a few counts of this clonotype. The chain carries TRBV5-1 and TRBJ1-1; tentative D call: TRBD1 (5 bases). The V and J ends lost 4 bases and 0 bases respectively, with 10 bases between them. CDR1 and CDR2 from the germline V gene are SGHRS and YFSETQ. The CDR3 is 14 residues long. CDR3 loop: CASSPDTMNTEAFF. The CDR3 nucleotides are TGCGCCAGCAGCCCGGACACCATGAACACTGAAGCTTTCTTT.

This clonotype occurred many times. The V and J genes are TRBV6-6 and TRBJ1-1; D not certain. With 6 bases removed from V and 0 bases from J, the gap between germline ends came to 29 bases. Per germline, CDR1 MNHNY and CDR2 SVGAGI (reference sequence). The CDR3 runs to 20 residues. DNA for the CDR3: TGTGCCAGCAGCGACGTGGCAGGAGTGGCCTTTACCGGGGTGAACACTGAAGCTTTCTTT. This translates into CASSDVAGVAFTGVNTEAFF.

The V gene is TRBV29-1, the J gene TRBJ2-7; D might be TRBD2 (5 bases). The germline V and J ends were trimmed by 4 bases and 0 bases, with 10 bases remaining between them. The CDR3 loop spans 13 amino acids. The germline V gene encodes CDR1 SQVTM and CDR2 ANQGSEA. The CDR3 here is CSVGVGSSYEQYF. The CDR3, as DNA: TGCAGCGTTGGAGTAGGGAGCTCCTACGAGCAGTACTTC.

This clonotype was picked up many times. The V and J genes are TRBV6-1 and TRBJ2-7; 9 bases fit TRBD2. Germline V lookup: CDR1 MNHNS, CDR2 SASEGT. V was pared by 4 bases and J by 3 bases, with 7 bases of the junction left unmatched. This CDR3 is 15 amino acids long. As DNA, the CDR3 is TGTGCCAGCAGTGCCTCCAGCGGGAGGTTCTACGAGCAGTACTTC. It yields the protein CASSASSGRFYEQYF.

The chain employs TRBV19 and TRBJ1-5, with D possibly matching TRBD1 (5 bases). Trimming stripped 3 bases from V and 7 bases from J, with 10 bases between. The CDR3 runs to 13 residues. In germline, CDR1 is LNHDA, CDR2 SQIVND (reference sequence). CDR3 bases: TGTGCCAGTAGTATCGACAGAAAACAGCCCCAGCATTTT. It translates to CASSIDRKQPQHF. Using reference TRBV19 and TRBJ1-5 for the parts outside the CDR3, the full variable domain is DGGITQSPKYLFRKEGQNVTLSCEQNLNHDAMYWYRQDPGQGLRLIYYSQIVNDFQKGDIAEGYSVSREKKESFPLTVTSAQKNPTAFYLCASSIDRKQPQHFGDGTRLSIL.

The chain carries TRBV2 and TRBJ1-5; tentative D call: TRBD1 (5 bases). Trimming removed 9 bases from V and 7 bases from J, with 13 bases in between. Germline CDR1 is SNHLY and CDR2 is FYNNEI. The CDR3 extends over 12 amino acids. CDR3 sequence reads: CASGEGQQPQHF. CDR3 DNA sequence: TGTGCCAGTGGGGAGGGGCAGCAGCCCCAGCATTTT.

The CDR3 is CASSLPSGAPNTGELFF. The CDR3 DNA is TGTGCCAGTAGTCTCCCTAGCGGAGCTCCGAACACCGGGGAGCTGTTTTTT. The chain combines TRBV19 with TRBJ2-2; 7 bases align to TRBD2. This CDR3 has 17 amino acids. The V gene's germline CDR1 is LNHDA and CDR2 SQIVND (reference sequence). V was clipped by 5 bases and J by 0 bases; unmatched bases: 9.